This TCR beta chain was sequenced during a study of blood T cells in healthy people across ages. Study outcomes and limitations: Higher diversity, along with more naive CD4+ cells, distinguished long-lived donors from aged donors.

Sample-barcoded 5' priming and a J-beta primer mix drove a second PCR of about 6 to 12 cycles. TCRdb ran MiXCR on the 5' RACE reads and lists one entry per CDR3 protein. The sample has about 680,000 distinct CDR3 sequences, more than 40% seen once. PBMCs, at least 6 million per sample, were isolated. V was trimmed by 3 bases and J by 6 bases, leaving 13 bases between them. Germline V gene sequence: CDR1 SGHRS, CDR2 YFSETQ. This CDR3 is built from 14 residues. Details on this clonotype: Its matching antigen is unknown.

Sequenced sample: blood. This receptor was obtained from a woman in her sixties in good health. This chain joins TRBV5-1 and TRBJ2-1; perhaps TRBD1 as D (7 bases). CDR3 nucleotides: TGCGCCAGCAGCTGGGGGGACAGACCCAATGAGCAGTTCTTC. Protein product: CASSWGDRPNEQFF.